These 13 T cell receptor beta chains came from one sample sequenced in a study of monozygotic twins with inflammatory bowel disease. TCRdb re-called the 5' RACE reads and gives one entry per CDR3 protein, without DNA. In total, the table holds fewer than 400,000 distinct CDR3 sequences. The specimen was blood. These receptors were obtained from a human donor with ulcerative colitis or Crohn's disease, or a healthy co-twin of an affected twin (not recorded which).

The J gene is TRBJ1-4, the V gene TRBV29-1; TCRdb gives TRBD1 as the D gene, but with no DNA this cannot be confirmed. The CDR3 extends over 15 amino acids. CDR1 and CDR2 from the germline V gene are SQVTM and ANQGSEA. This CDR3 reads CSVVPGQQGNEKLFF.

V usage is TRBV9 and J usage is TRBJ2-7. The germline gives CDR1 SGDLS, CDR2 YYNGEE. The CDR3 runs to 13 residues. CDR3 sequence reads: CASSVSPRYEQYF.

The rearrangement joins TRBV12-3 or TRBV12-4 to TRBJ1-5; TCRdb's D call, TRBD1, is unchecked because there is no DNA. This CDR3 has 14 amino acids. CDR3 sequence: CASSPGTANQPQHF.

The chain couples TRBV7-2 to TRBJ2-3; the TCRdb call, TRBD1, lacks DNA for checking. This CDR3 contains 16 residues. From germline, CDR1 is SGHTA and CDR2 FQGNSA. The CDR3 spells CASSSWGTGSTDTQYF. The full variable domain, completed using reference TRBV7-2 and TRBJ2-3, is GAGVSQSPSNKVTEKGKDVELRCDPISGHTALYWYRQSLGQGLEFLIYFQGNSAPDKSGLPSDRFSAERTGGSVSTLTIQRTQQEDSAVYLCASSSWGTGSTDTQYFGPGTRLTVL.

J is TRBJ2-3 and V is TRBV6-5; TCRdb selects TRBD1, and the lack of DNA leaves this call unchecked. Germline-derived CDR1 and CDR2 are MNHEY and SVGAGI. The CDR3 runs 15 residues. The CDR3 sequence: CASSYSETGPDTQYF.

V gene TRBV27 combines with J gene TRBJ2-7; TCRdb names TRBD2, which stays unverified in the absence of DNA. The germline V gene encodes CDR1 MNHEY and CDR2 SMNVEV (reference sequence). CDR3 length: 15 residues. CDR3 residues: CASRKTSVDGYEQYF.

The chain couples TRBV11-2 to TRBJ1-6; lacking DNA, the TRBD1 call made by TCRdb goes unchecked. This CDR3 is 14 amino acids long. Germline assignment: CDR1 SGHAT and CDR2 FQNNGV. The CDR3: CASSIRDSISPLHF.

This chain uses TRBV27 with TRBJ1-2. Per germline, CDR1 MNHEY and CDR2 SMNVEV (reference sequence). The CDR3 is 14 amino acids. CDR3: CASSLDRTAAGYTF.

The CDR3: CASTKRRVFGNQPQHF. J is TRBJ1-5 and V is TRBV28; TCRdb lists TRBD1, though no DNA is available to test this call. The germline CDR1 and CDR2 sequences are MDHEN and SYDVKM. This CDR3 is built from 16 residues.

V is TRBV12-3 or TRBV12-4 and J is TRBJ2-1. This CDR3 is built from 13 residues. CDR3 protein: CATSLNRNGEQFF.

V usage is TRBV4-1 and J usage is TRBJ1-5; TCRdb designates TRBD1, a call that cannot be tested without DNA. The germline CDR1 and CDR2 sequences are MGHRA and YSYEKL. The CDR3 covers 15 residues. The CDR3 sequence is CASSQDPGVGQPQHF.

The CDR3 region is CASSLSTRVLAKNIQYF. J is TRBJ2-4 and V is TRBV7-2. Germline V gene data show CDR1 as SGHTA and CDR2 as FQGNSA. This CDR3 has 17 residues.

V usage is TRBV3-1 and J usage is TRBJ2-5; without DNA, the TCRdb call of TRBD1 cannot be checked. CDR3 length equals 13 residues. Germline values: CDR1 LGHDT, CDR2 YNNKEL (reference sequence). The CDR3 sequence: CASSLQGQETQYF.